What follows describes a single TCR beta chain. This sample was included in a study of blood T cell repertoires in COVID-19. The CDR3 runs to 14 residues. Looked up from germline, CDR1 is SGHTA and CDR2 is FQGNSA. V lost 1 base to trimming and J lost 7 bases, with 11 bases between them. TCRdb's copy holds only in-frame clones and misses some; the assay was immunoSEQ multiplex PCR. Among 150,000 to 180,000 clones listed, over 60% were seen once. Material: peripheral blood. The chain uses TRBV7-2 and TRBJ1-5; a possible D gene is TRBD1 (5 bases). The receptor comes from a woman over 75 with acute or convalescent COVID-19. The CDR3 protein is CASSLEGQTQPQHF. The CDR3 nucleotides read TGTGCCAGCAGCTTAGAGGGGCAGACGCAGCCCCAGCATTTT.